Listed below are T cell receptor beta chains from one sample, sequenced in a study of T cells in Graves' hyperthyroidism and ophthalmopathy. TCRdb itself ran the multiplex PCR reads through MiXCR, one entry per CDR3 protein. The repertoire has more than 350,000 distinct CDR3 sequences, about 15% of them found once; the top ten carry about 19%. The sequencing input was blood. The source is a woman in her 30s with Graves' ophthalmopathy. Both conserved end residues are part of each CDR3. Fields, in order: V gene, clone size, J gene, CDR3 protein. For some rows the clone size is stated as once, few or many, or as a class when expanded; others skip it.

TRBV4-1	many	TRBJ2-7	CASSQVDRGLGEQYF
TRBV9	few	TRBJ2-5	CASSVGGVRTGPKETQYF
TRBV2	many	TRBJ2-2	CASSEALQTGELFF
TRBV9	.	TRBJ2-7	CASSVQGADEQYF
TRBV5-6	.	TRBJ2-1	CASNDGGGSYNEQFF
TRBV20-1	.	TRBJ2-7	CSAVSGGAIYEQYF
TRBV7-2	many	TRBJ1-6	CASSLPGSINSPLHF
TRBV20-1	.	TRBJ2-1	CSASAQNEQFF
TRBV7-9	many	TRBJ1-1	CASISTEGNTEAFF
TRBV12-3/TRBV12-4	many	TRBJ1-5	CASMRWSNQPQHF
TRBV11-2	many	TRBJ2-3	CASSLVGRGTSTDTQYF
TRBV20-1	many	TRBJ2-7	CSATAGAGYEQYF
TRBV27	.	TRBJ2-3	CASSFSGRIDTQYF
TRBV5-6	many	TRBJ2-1	CASSLPGVGQGPLWQFF
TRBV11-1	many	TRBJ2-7	CASSSYTGHGGYEQYF
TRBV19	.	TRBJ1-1	CASCLRDGMNTEAFF
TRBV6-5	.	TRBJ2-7	CASSYSVPKIYEQYF
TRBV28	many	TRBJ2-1	CASSLLGQEYNEQFF
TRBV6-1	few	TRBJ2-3	CASTPPGLGTDTQYF
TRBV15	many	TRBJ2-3	CATSRERGDTQYF
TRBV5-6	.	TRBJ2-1	CASSRAGGGNEQFF
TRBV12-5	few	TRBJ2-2	CASLLLFPGELFF
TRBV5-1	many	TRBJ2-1	CASSPLAFDSNEQFF
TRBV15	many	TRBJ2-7	CATSISQGVWEQYF
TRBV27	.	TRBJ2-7	CASSFGGLRSIYEQYF
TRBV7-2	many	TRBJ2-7	CASSLEVGYYEQYF